The 30 T cell receptor beta chains below come from one sample, sequenced in a study of cytomegalovirus exposure and HLA in healthy donors (TCRdb year 2017). Receptor libraries were prepared by the immunoSEQ multiplex PCR assay. A mixture of 60 forward primers for TCR Vbeta segments and 13 reverse primers for TCR Jbeta segments was used in the multiplex PCR. As stored in TCRdb, this immuneACCESS dataset retains in-frame rearrangements with V and J assigned. A fraction of the clones does not appear; measured against another copy, unresolved V genes explain less than half of the discrepancy, and the remainder lacks a known reason. This sample is represented by some 150,000 clones; about four fifths of them were singletons. The ten most abundant clones make up about 4.5% of the sample. The specimen was PBMCs. These receptors were taken from a man aged 25-45 years in good health and CMV-seronegative.

The chain joins TRBV7-9 to TRBJ2-2; D may be TRBD2 (5 bases). Germline V gene lookup returns CDR1 SEHNR and CDR2 FQNEAQ (reference sequence). V lost 0 bases and J lost 1, with 9 bases in between. This CDR3 comprises 16 residues. The chain's CDR3 is CASSLAMRVNTGELFF. CDR3 bases: TGTGCCAGCAGCTTAGCGATGAGGGTGAACACCGGGGAGCTGTTTTTT. Together with reference TRBV7-9 and TRBJ2-2, the CDR3 gives the full variable domain: DTGVSQNPRHKITKRGQNVTFRCDPISEHNRLYWYRQTLGQGPEFLTYFQNEAQLEKSRLLSDRFSAERPKGSFSTLEIQRTEQGDSAMYLCASSLAMRVNTGELFFGEGSRLTVL.

The V call is TRBV30, the J call TRBJ2-7, with D possibly TRBD1 on 6 matching bases. Germline V gene lookup returns CDR1 GTSNPN and CDR2 SVGIG (reference sequence). Deletions cut 4 bases from V and 4 bases from J, with 14 bases between. The CDR3 is made up of 13 amino acids. The CDR3 sequence is CAWNQGSRYEQYF. CDR3 in DNA: TGTGCCTGGAACCAGGGGTCGCGATACGAGCAGTACTTC.

The chain has TRBV27 and TRBJ2-2, with 9 bases that match TRBD1. Germline V gene sequence: CDR1 MNHEY, CDR2 SMNVEV (reference sequence). This CDR3 is built from 15 residues. J gave up 12 bases and V 6 bases, and 14 bases lay outside the gene matches. For the CDR3, the DNA is TGTGCCAGCAGCCCCGGGGACAGGGAGAGACTGAAGCTGTTTTTT. Its translation: CASSPGDRERLKLFF.

The chain uses TRBV27 and TRBJ2-2; 9 bases line up with TRBD1. The germline V gene encodes CDR1 MNHEY and CDR2 SMNVEV (reference sequence). J gave up 0 bases and V 5 bases, and 4 bases lay outside the gene matches. This CDR3 comprises 16 residues. The CDR3 DNA is TGTGCCAGCAGTCCGAGACAGGGGGCGAACACCGGGGAGCTGTTTTTT. Protein product: CASSPRQGANTGELFF.

Details on this clone: The junction departs from germline at one end; a sequencing error may be responsible. The genes are TRBV6-1 and TRBJ1-5; TRBD1 might be the D (5 bases). This CDR3 comprises 17 residues. Germline assignment: CDR1 MNHNS and CDR2 SASEGT. The CDR3 nucleotides read TGTGCCAGCAGTGAAGCCAGGACAAGATATAGCAATCGGCCCCAGCATTTT. As protein: CASSEARTRYSNRPQHF.

The chain couples TRBV9 to TRBJ2-3; 7 nucleotides match TRBD1. Germline V gives CDR1 SGDLS, CDR2 YYNGEE. The CDR3 consists of 14 residues. V gave up 3 bases and J gave up 7 bases; unmatched junction bases: 8. The CDR3 bases are TGTGCCAGCAGCGCACAAGAAAGGGGGCATACGCAGTATTTT. Its protein is CASSAQERGHTQYF.

The chain carries TRBV7-2 and TRBJ1-4; D is perhaps TRBD1 (5 bases). The germline gives CDR1 SGHTA, CDR2 FQGNSA. V lost 1 base and J lost 8, with 11 bases in between. The CDR3 spans 14 residues. This chain's CDR3 is CASSLGQLGEKLFF. Here the CDR3 DNA reads TGTGCCAGCAGCTTAGGACAGCTTGGGGAAAAACTGTTTTTT.

The chain is built from TRBV7-8 and TRBJ1-2, with 7 bases identical to TRBD1. The length of the CDR3 is 15 residues. Germline trimming cut 5 bases from V and 4 bases from J; bases unmatched to any gene: 10. Germline V lookup: CDR1 SGHVS, CDR2 FQNEAQ. The CDR3 reads CASSAPGQRLYGYTF. The CDR3, as DNA: TGTGCCAGCAGCGCCCCGGGACAGCGACTCTATGGCTACACCTTC. Full variable domain (outside the CDR3, taken from reference TRBV7-8 and TRBJ1-2): GAGVSQSPRYKVAKRGQDVALRCDPISGHVSLFWYQQALGQGPEFLTYFQNEAQLDKSGLPSDRFFAERPEGSVSTLKIQRTQQEDSAVYLCASSAPGQRLYGYTFGSGTRLTVV.

The genes are TRBV5-1 and TRBJ2-1, with 13 positions matching TRBD2. CDR3 size: 19 residues. Germline lookup yields CDR1 SGHRS and CDR2 YFSETQ. Losses at the gene ends were 6 bases for V and 0 bases for J; bases not matched to a gene: 12. The CDR3, as DNA: TGCGCCAGCACTTTTTCCGGGACTAGCGGGACCCGCTCCTACAATGAGCAGTTCTTC. Translation: CASTFSGTSGTRSYNEQFF. The variable domain in full, with the rest retrieved from reference TRBV5-1 and TRBJ2-1, is KAGVTQTPRYLIKTRGQQVTLSCSPISGHRSVSWYQQTPGQGLQFLFEYFSETQRNKGNFPGRFSGRQFSNSRSEMNVSTLELGDSALYLCASTFSGTSGTRSYNEQFFGPGTRLTVL.

The chain recombines TRBV19 with TRBJ2-7, with TRBD1 matching 7 bases. J was trimmed by 0 bases and V by 4 bases; bases with no gene match: 6. Germline V CDR1 and CDR2: LNHDA, SQIVND (reference sequence). This CDR3 is built from 15 residues. CDR3 DNA: TGTGCCAGTAGTAGGACAGGAGCCGACTCCTACGAGCAGTACTTC. Translated: CASSRTGADSYEQYF.

V usage is TRBV13 and J usage is TRBJ2-7; no clear D gene. This CDR3 spans 14 amino acids. The V end lost 2 bases, the J end lost 2 bases, and 10 bases lay between the germline ends. CDR1 and CDR2 from the germline V gene are PRHDT and FYEKMQ (reference sequence). For the CDR3, the DNA is TGTGCCAGCAGCTTAAACAGAAGTCCCTACGAGCAGTACTTC. Amino acid sequence: CASSLNRSPYEQYF.

The V and J genes are TRBV5-1 and TRBJ2-7; 8 bases fit TRBD2. Germline-derived CDR1 and CDR2 are SGHRS and YFSETQ. This CDR3 is 15 amino acids long. After removal of 0 bases from V and 12 bases from J, the junction contained 14 bases not matched to a gene. The CDR3 loop is CASSLGEIAGPFAYF. CDR3 nucleotide sequence: TGCGCCAGCAGCTTGGGGGAAATAGCGGGACCCTTCGCGTACTTC.

The chain combines TRBV30 with TRBJ1-2; no firm D call. The CDR3 totals 10 residues. V was trimmed by 7 bases and J by 8 bases, leaving 11 bases between them. From germline, CDR1 is GTSNPN and CDR2 SVGIG (reference sequence). In DNA form, the CDR3 reads TGTGCCTCCACTGGGAGGGGCTACACCTTC. Protein sequence: CASTGRGYTF.

This chain uses TRBV9 with TRBJ2-7; perhaps TRBD2 as D (5 bases). V lost 4 bases and J 5 bases, leaving 19 bases between the germline ends. The germline V gene encodes CDR1 SGDLS and CDR2 YYNGEE. CDR3 length: 15 amino acids. CDR3 amino acids: CASSPSGVPYHEQYF. CDR3 sequence (DNA): TGTGCCAGCAGCCCGTCCGGGGTCCCCTACCACGAGCAGTACTTC.

This clone was recorded once. The chain uses TRBV5-1 and TRBJ2-1; 7 bases are shared with TRBD2. Germline values: CDR1 SGHRS, CDR2 YFSETQ. CDR3 length equals 16 residues. With 0 bases clipped from V and 3 bases from J, the junction kept 6 bases outside the gene matches. CDR3 sequence reads: CASSLALADGYNEQFF. The CDR3 bases are TGCGCCAGCAGCTTGGCCCTAGCGGACGGCTACAATGAGCAGTTCTTC.

The rearrangement uses TRBV19 and TRBJ2-2, with TRBD2 matching over 7 bases. This CDR3 is 17 amino acids long. V dropped 7 bases and J dropped 7; count of bases not matched to a gene: 18. Germline values: CDR1 LNHDA, CDR2 SQIVND (reference sequence). The CDR3 coding sequence is TGTGCCAGTATGTCGCGGGAGCGGGGCAGTGACAGCGGGGAGCTGTTTTTT. Its translation is CASMSRERGSDSGELFF.

The rearrangement links TRBV15 to TRBJ1-1, with D possibly being TRBD1 (5 bases). This CDR3 spans 16 amino acids. The germline V gene encodes CDR1 LNHNV and CDR2 YYDKDF (reference sequence). V shed 0 bases and J shed 1 base, with 12 bases lying between them. The CDR3 sequence: CATSRDEEQENTEAFF. The CDR3, as DNA: TGTGCCACCAGCAGAGATGAGGAACAGGAGAACACTGAAGCTTTCTTT.

J is TRBJ1-5 and V is TRBV2; D is possibly TRBD1 (6 bases). Germline CDR1 and CDR2: SNHLY and FYNNEI. The CDR3 contains 12 residues. V lost 7 bases and J lost 9, with 13 bases in between. CDR3 sequence (DNA): TGTGCCAGCAAGGACAGTCTTCTGCCCCAGCATTTT. Translation: CASKDSLLPQHF.

The gene calls are TRBV5-1 and TRBJ1-4; 9 bases fit TRBD1. Germline V gene sequence: CDR1 SGHRS, CDR2 YFSETQ. Trimming removed 2 bases from V and 0 bases from J; junction bases left unmatched: 11. The CDR3 loop spans 19 amino acids. The CDR3 spells CASSLFSGTGTATNEKLFF. In DNA, the CDR3 is TGCGCCAGCAGCTTATTCTCCGGGACAGGGACTGCAACTAATGAAAAACTGTTTTTT.

The chain joins TRBV10-2 to TRBJ1-2; 7 bases align to TRBD1. Germline values: CDR1 WSHSY, CDR2 SAAADI. After removal of 8 bases from V and 6 bases from J, the junction contained 6 bases not matched to a gene. CDR3 length equals 12 residues. As DNA, the CDR3 is TGCGCCAGCGAAGACAGGGAGAATGGCTACACCTTC. This sequence encodes CASEDRENGYTF.

The rearrangement joins TRBV6-4 to TRBJ2-1; 12 bases are a match to TRBD2. The CDR3 extends over 16 amino acids. The trim removed 0 bases at V and 3 bases at J, leaving 0 bases unmatched. The V gene's germline CDR1 is MRHNA and CDR2 SNTAGT. CDR3 sequence reads: CASSDSGLAGYNEQFF. The CDR3 DNA reads TGTGCCAGCAGTGACTCGGGACTAGCGGGCTACAATGAGCAGTTCTTC.

Note on this clone: Additional DNA sequences in this sample encode the identical CDR3. The V gene is TRBV6-5, the J gene TRBJ2-6, with D tentatively TRBD1 (6 bases). The germline V gene encodes CDR1 MNHEY and CDR2 SVGAGI. The CDR3 sequence is 15 residues long. Trimming took 6 bases from V and 2 from J, leaving 11 bases between them. CDR3 amino acids: CASRQGKAGANVLTF. For the CDR3, the DNA is TGTGCCAGCAGGCAGGGGAAGGCTGGGGCCAACGTCCTGACTTTC.

Here the CDR3 reads CASSDQTSGGSTDTQYF. CDR3 DNA: TGTGCCAGCAGCGACCAGACTAGCGGGGGGAGCACAGATACGCAGTATTTT. The chain has TRBV9 and TRBJ2-3; 13 positions match TRBD2. V lost 3 bases, J lost 0 bases, and 4 bases stayed unmatched. The CDR3 length is 17 residues. Germline V gene data show CDR1 as SGDLS and CDR2 as YYNGEE.

This clone was counted between two and nine times. The genes are TRBV6-1 and TRBJ2-7, with TRBD1 matching 8 bases. This CDR3 has 15 amino acids. The J segment lost 5 bases and the V segment lost 5 bases, leaving 11 bases of the junction unmatched. Germline V gives CDR1 MNHNS, CDR2 SASEGT. The CDR3 protein is CASSLRQGRGDEQYF. CDR3 DNA: TGTGCCAGCAGTCTCCGACAGGGGCGTGGGGACGAGCAGTACTTC.

This clone was observed a handful of times. This rearrangement joins TRBV5-6 to TRBJ2-5, with 8 bases lining up with TRBD1. Judging by the DNA end, TRBJ2-7 fits better; the J call may be wrong. This CDR3 region has 13 residues. Germline V gene lookup returns CDR1 SGHDT and CDR2 YYEEEE. DNA for the CDR3: TGTGCCAGCAGCAAGACAGGGGCCTACGAGCAGTACTTC. This gives the protein CASSKTGAYEQYF.

This clone has only a few counts. V gene TRBV28 combines with J gene TRBJ1-1; D gene unclear. Germline V lookup: CDR1 MDHEN, CDR2 SYDVKM. V shed 2 bases and J shed 6 bases, with 7 bases lying between them. This CDR3 is built from 12 residues. The CDR3 loop is CASSLGSSEAFF. In nucleotides, the CDR3 is TGTGCCAGCAGTTTAGGGAGCTCTGAAGCTTTCTTT.

The chain links TRBV28 to TRBJ2-3; TRBD2 matches 8 bases. The junction had 5 bases not matched to a gene; V was cut back by 5 bases and J by 1 base. The germline gives CDR1 MDHEN, CDR2 SYDVKM. CDR3 length: 15 residues. DNA of the CDR3: TGTGCCAGCAGTCGGGGGGGCTTGGGCACAGATACGCAGTATTTT. Residues: CASSRGGLGTDTQYF.

The chain has TRBV2 and TRBJ1-5, with 7 nucleotides matching TRBD1. Germline V gives CDR1 SNHLY, CDR2 FYNNEI. The CDR3 spans 14 residues. V lost 4 bases and J lost 4; bases outside the gene matches: 4. The CDR3 sequence is CASSGLRGNQPQHF. In nucleotides, the CDR3 is TGTGCCAGCAGTGGCCTCAGGGGGAATCAGCCCCAGCATTTT.

The rearrangement links TRBV4-1 to TRBJ1-4, with D maybe TRBD1 (5 bases). Germline V lookup: CDR1 MGHRA, CDR2 YSYEKL. V was pared by 4 bases and J by 6 bases, with 18 bases between. The CDR3 has 16 amino acids. The CDR3 nucleotides read TGCGCCAGCAGCCGTATCCGTCCGGGACTAGATGAAAAACTGTTTTTT. Translated: CASSRIRPGLDEKLFF.

The gene calls are TRBV5-1 and TRBJ2-7; D is unresolved. V was shortened by 1 base and J by 1 base, with 6 bases between the two germline ends. CDR3 length: 13 residues. CDR1 SGHRS and CDR2 YFSETQ come from the germline V gene. CDR3 sequence (DNA): TGCGCCAGCAGCTTGTCTCCGTCCTACGAGCAGTACTTC. Amino acids: CASSLSPSYEQYF. The whole variable domain, remainder taken from reference TRBV5-1 and TRBJ2-7, is KAGVTQTPRYLIKTRGQQVTLSCSPISGHRSVSWYQQTPGQGLQFLFEYFSETQRNKGNFPGRFSGRQFSNSRSEMNVSTLELGDSALYLCASSLSPSYEQYFGPGTRLTVT.